This record looks at one T cell receptor beta chain sequence and its context. The data derive from a study of shared clonotypes between healthy human individuals. Trimming took 0 bases from V and 2 from J, leaving 14 bases between them. The CDR3 length is 18 residues. Germline V CDR1 and CDR2: ENHRY, SYGVKD. The study separated CD4+ cells into CD45RA+ naive and CD45RA-negative memory subsets. As handled by the study authors: Junction-only sequences without quality scores came from ImmunoSEQ, so filtering differed. This table comes from immunoSEQ multiplex PCR, and its TCRdb copy is limited to in-frame clones, with some not included. V and J calls and clone size are as listed in that table; D and trimming were resolved from the DNA. The profile covers 2.3 million or so clones, with approximately 95% appearing a single time and approximately 0.4% taken by the ten largest.

Input material: naive CD4+ T cells from PBMCs. Subset of the sample: CD45RA+ positively selected. The gene calls are TRBV10-3 and TRBJ2-6; the D is unclear. This clonotype was obtained from a young man in good health. Some clones in this sample may be carry-over from other donors' samples. The CDR3 nucleotides are TGTGCCATCAGTGAGTCGATGACGTTGTGGGCTGGGGCCAACGTCCTGACTTTC. Protein: CAISESMTLWAGANVLTF.